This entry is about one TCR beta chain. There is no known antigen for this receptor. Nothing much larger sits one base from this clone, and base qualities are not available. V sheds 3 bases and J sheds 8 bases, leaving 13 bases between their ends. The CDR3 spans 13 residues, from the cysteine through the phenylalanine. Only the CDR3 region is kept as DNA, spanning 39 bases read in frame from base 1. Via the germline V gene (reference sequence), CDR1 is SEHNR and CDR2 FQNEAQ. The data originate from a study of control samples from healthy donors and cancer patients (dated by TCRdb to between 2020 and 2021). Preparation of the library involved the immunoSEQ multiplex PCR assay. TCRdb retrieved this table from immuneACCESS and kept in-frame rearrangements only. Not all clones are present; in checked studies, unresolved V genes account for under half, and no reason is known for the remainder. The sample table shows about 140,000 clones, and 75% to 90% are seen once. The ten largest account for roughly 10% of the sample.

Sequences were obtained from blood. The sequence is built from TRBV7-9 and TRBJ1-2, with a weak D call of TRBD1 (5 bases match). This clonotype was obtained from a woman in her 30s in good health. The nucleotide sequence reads TGTGCCAGCAGCTTGGGCAGGGAGGACGGCTACACCTTC. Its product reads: CASSLGREDGYTF.